The 19 T cell receptor beta chains presented below share a single source sample, sequenced in a study of T cell responses to AZD1222 COVID-19 vaccine (dated by TCRdb to 2020 to 2023). Explained via the paper, the time point label denotes: baseline before first vaccination. Library preparation was by the immunoSEQ multiplex PCR assay. TCRdb retrieved this table from immuneACCESS and kept in-frame rearrangements only. Not all clones are present; in checked studies, unresolved V genes account for under half, and no reason is known for the remainder. The table for this sample lists roughly 120,000 clones; around 85% of them were counted only once. 4.6% of the sample comes from the top ten. The starting material was peripheral blood, obtained on day 0 of AZD1222 vaccination. Receptor source: an adult in good health.

This sequence joins TRBV9 and TRBJ1-2; tentative D call: TRBD1 (5 bases). The CDR3 is made up of 16 amino acids. The V gene's germline CDR1 is SGDLS and CDR2 YYNGEE. The V end was cut by 4 bases, the J end by 1 base, with 17 bases between. CDR3 protein: CASSPTGGFGNYGYTF. Here the CDR3 DNA reads TGTGCCAGCAGCCCGACGGGGGGATTTGGTAACTATGGCTACACCTTC.

The V call is TRBV21-1, the J call TRBJ2-3. TRBV21-1 is a known pseudogene. The CDR3 is 19 amino acids. Here the CDR3 reads CASSLERGQIRFSTDTQYF. Here the CDR3 DNA reads TGTGCCAGCAGCCTAGAACGGGGCCAGATAAGATTTAGCACAGATACGCAGTATTTT.

The chain combines TRBV5-5 with TRBJ1-1; no firm D call. Germline V lookup: CDR1 SGHKS, CDR2 YYEKEE (reference sequence). The CDR3 loop spans 15 amino acids. Trimming took 2 bases from V and 1 from J, leaving 12 bases between them. In nucleotides, the CDR3 is TGTGCCAGCAGCTTAGCAGGATCGGCGAACACTGAAGCTTTCTTT. Its translation is CASSLAGSANTEAFF.

This chain uses TRBV18 with TRBJ1-1; D gene uncertain. Germline-derived CDR1 and CDR2 are KGHSH and LQKENI. Trimming cost V 4 bases and J 5 bases, with 8 bases left between them. CDR3 length equals 12 residues. For the CDR3, the DNA is TGTGCCAGCTCACGGCTAGGGACTGAAGCTTTCTTT. This encodes CASSRLGTEAFF. The full variable domain, rest sourced from reference TRBV18 and TRBJ1-1, is NAGVMQNPRHLVRRRGQEARLRCSPMKGHSHVYWYRQLPEEGLKFMVYLQKENIIDESGMPKERFSAEFPKEGPSILRIQQVVRGDSAAYFCASSRLGTEAFFGQGTRLTVV.

The chain recombines TRBV6-6 with TRBJ1-1, with a possible D match to TRBD1 (5 bases). The CDR3 consists of 14 residues. Trimming cost V 5 bases and J 0 bases, with 10 bases left between them. Germline V gene sequence: CDR1 MNHNY, CDR2 SVGAGI (reference sequence). CDR3 nucleotides: TGTGCCAGCAGTATGGACACATTGAACACTGAAGCTTTCTTT. Translating it yields CASSMDTLNTEAFF.

The chain recombines TRBV11-2 with TRBJ1-1; 10 bases are shared with TRBD1. Germline CDR1 is SGHAT and CDR2 is FQNNGV. V trimming: 5 bases; J trimming: 5 bases; junction bases outside the gene matches: 5. The CDR3 runs to 14 residues. The CDR3 DNA follows: TGTGCCAGCAGCACCGACAGGGGGCGAACTGAAGCTTTCTTT. Translation: CASSTDRGRTEAFF. The whole variable domain, remainder taken from reference TRBV11-2 and TRBJ1-1, is EAGVAQSPRYKIIEKRQSVAFWCNPISGHATLYWYQQILGQGPKLLIQFQNNGVVDDSQLPKDRFSAERLKGVDSTLKIQPAKLEDSAVYLCASSTDRGRTEAFFGQGTRLTVV.

The chain employs TRBV19 and TRBJ1-4; D is ambiguous. The CDR3 length is 17 residues. CDR1 is LNHDA and CDR2 is SQIVND in the germline V gene (reference sequence). V lost 5 bases, J lost 8 bases, and 24 bases lay in between. CDR3 DNA: TGTGCCAGTAGTGCCCACCCCGAGCTCACCCAGCGGGAAAAACTGTTTTTT. Protein product: CASSAHPELTQREKLFF.

The rearrangement links TRBV5-5 to TRBJ2-3, with D unclear. Germline-derived CDR1 and CDR2 are SGHKS and YYEKEE (reference sequence). Trimming took 0 bases from V and 0 from J, leaving 17 bases between them. CDR3 length: 18 residues. CDR3 in DNA: TGTGCCAGCAGCTTGGTGCGGACGGGCGTGGGTAGCACAGATACGCAGTATTTT. Translated, it gives CASSLVRTGVGSTDTQYF.

The V and J genes are TRBV11-2 and TRBJ2-3; TRBD1 is a possible D gene (7 bases). The CDR3 has 14 amino acids. CDR1 and CDR2 (germline): SGHAT, FQNNGV. V gave up 7 bases and J gave up 5 bases, with 16 bases separating them. CDR3 residues: CASTQGGNKDTQYF. The CDR3 coding sequence is TGTGCCAGCACCCAGGGGGGCAATAAAGATACGCAGTATTTT. Supplemented by reference TRBV11-2 and TRBJ2-3, the full variable domain reads EAGVAQSPRYKIIEKRQSVAFWCNPISGHATLYWYQQILGQGPKLLIQFQNNGVVDDSQLPKDRFSAERLKGVDSTLKIQPAKLEDSAVYLCASTQGGNKDTQYFGPGTRLTVL.

The rearrangement links TRBV2 to TRBJ2-1; 7 nucleotides agree with TRBD2. This CDR3 spans 16 amino acids. J was trimmed by 7 bases and V by 5 bases; bases with no gene match: 14. Germline-derived CDR1 and CDR2 are SNHLY and FYNNEI. The CDR3 nucleotides read TGTGCCAGCAGTCGGGGATTAGCGGGCAAACTAAATGAGCAGTTCTTC. Its protein product is CASSRGLAGKLNEQFF.

The V call is TRBV19, the J call TRBJ1-2; a possible D gene is TRBD1 (6 bases). Trimming pared 5 bases from V and 0 bases from J, leaving 13 bases between. CDR1 and CDR2 (germline): LNHDA, SQIVND (reference sequence). The CDR3 totals 15 residues. CDR3 sequence (DNA): TGTGCCAGTAGTCGAGGACAGACCGCTAACTATGGCTACACCTTC. Amino acid sequence: CASSRGQTANYGYTF.

The chain employs TRBV28 and TRBJ2-1, with 9 bases that match TRBD2. Trimming removed 1 base from V and 4 bases from J; junction bases left unmatched: 5. The CDR3 is 16 residues long. Looked up from germline, CDR1 is MDHEN and CDR2 is SYDVKM. CDR3 amino acids: CASSLSQRGDYNEQFF. The DNA of the CDR3 is TGTGCCAGCAGTTTATCACAGCGGGGGGATTACAATGAGCAGTTCTTC. Supplemented by reference TRBV28 and TRBJ2-1, the full variable domain reads DVKVTQSSRYLVKRTGEKVFLECVQDMDHENMFWYRQDPGLGLRLIYFSYDVKMKEKGDIPEGYSVSREKKERFSLILESASTNQTSMYLCASSLSQRGDYNEQFFGPGTRLTVL.

The chain joins TRBV28 to TRBJ1-5, with a weak D call TRBD1 (5 bases). This CDR3 is built from 15 residues. Germline loops: CDR1 MDHEN, CDR2 SYDVKM. Deletions cut 5 bases from V and 7 bases from J, with 18 bases between. CDR3 bases: TGTGCCAGCAGTACCGGGACGCCGGCGGCCCAGCCCCAGCATTTT. Its translation: CASSTGTPAAQPQHF.

DNA for the CDR3: TGTGCCAGAAAGGTGGACACCATATATTTT. Protein: CARKVDTIYF. The chain recombines TRBV27 with TRBJ1-3; no definite D call. CDR3 length: 10 residues. Trimming took 9 bases from V and 8 from J, leaving 8 bases between them. Looked up from germline, CDR1 is MNHEY and CDR2 is SMNVEV (reference sequence).

The CDR3 DNA sequence: TGTGCCAGCAGCCTACCGGGACAGAATAATTCACCCCTCCACTTT. Encoded protein: CASSLPGQNNSPLHF. The chain uses TRBV28 and TRBJ1-6; 7 bases fit TRBD1. Germline V gene data show CDR1 as MDHEN and CDR2 as SYDVKM. With V trimmed by 6 bases and J by 5 bases, 7 bases remained unmatched. The CDR3 consists of 15 residues.

CDR3 in DNA: TGCGCCAGCAGCCAAGTGTCTCTAGGTGGGGGGATCACTGAAGCTTTCTTT. Translating it yields CASSQVSLGGGITEAFF. V is TRBV4-3 and J is TRBJ1-1, with a possible D match to TRBD1 (5 bases). The CDR3 is made up of 17 amino acids. Germline assignment: CDR1 LGHNA and CDR2 YSLEER. Trimming cost V 1 base and J 4 bases, with 19 bases left between them.

This chain connects TRBV28 to TRBJ2-7; 7 bases match TRBD2. The CDR3 is made up of 15 amino acids. Trimming took 2 bases from V and 2 from J; bases not matched to a gene: 6. The germline V gene encodes CDR1 MDHEN and CDR2 SYDVKM. CDR3 sequence reads: CASSLEAGRAYEQYF. CDR3 in DNA: TGTGCCAGCAGTTTAGAGGCAGGGAGGGCCTACGAGCAGTACTTC.

This chain joins TRBV5-1 and TRBJ1-3; no clear D gene. The germline gives CDR1 SGHRS, CDR2 YFSETQ. This CDR3 has 15 amino acids. The V end was cut by 1 base, the J end by 0 bases, with 8 bases between. The CDR3 protein is CASSLTDLSGNTIYF. In DNA form, the CDR3 reads TGCGCCAGCAGCTTGACAGACCTCTCTGGAAACACCATATATTTT.

This chain connects TRBV28 to TRBJ2-7; D remains ambiguous. V lost 5 bases, J lost 0 bases, and 17 bases lay in between. This CDR3 has 16 amino acids. CDR1 and CDR2 (germline): MDHEN, SYDVKM. As DNA, the CDR3 is TGTGCCAGCAGTCTAGACAAGGGCTCAAGCTCCTACGAGCAGTACTTC. This translates into CASSLDKGSSSYEQYF.